One T cell receptor beta chain is described in this entry. Its antigen is unknown. Base qualities are not provided; no much larger clone lies one nucleotide away. The CDR3 regions of human TCRbeta chains were analyzed by immunosequencing. In the source study's methods: TCRs in the repertoires were matched against a reference library of SARS-CoV-2-specific TCRs that had been generated with the MIRA antigen-specificity platform. Breadth was defined as the fraction of unique TCRs that were SARS-CoV-2-associated, and depth was defined as the fraction of total T cells that were SARS-CoV-2-associated. Using the MIRA data, each spike-specific TCR was mapped to the spike region that the TCR reacts to and placed in a CD4 or CD8 class. Log10-transformed breadth and depth values were compared by one-way ANOVA with Sidak's multiple comparisons tests. Entries here come from immuneACCESS through TCRdb and include only in-frame sequences with V and J called. Some clones fail to appear in such tables; in the studies checked, an unresolved V gene covers under half of the shortfall, and the cause of the remainder is unknown. That table gives V, J and clone size, and the DNA gave D and trimming. Recorded for this sample are more than 100,000 clones; 75% to 85% of them occurred a single time. The ten largest clones take up under 8% of the sample.

The data are from a study of T cell responses to AZD1222 COVID-19 vaccine (dated by TCRdb to the early 2020s). About the full investigation: TCR sequencing covered 233 trial participants: 200 to 210 given two doses of AZD1222 and 26 given two doses of MenACWY control vaccine. Trial participants were enrolled into age subgroups of 18-55, 56-69 and 70-plus years, which contained about 150, 28 and 57 TCR-sequenced participants, respectively. Beyond this particular receptor, the publication reports: Most participants were white British and females outnumbered males, and the authors suggested that clonal diversity may have been underestimated. Reportedly, almost half of the unique spike-specific TCRs recognized epitopes lying outside the regions that are mutated in the B.1.351 and B.1.1.7 variants. CD4 TCRs associated with the vaccine covered the entire spike protein, and the dominant responses were in regions 160-218 and 743-854. Conclusions about previously exposed vaccinees are limited, since just five or six AZD1222 recipients were seropositive for SARS-CoV-2 at baseline. Because no samples from the day 14 peak response were available, repertoires could be characterized only after the peak T cell response. After two AZD1222 doses, both the breadth and the depth of spike-specific TCRs were significantly higher than at day 0 and than in MenACWY recipients. In the small 56-69-year group, the increase in depth fell short of significance, most likely because of low power.

This specimen's time point label, per the study, means: about 28 days (+/-7) after the second vaccine dose. In the paper's terms, the treatment or condition label means: meningococcal conjugate vaccine given as trial control. The vaccinee samples were drawn from two UK trials, COV001 and COV002, one of which was a single-blind randomized controlled phase 2/3 trial testing AZD1222 (ChAdOx1 nCoV-19) in healthy adults. For TCRbeta chain sequencing, PBMC samples were collected from trial participants at day 0 and at day 28 after the second dose. The CDR3 covers 13 residues, taking in both the cysteine and the phenylalanine. The kept DNA is CDR3 alone, 39 bases in frame from the first base. V lost 3 bases and J lost 6 bases; the stretch between them is 13 bases long. From the germline V gene (reference sequence), CDR1 is SGHNT and CDR2 is YYREEE.

The chain is encoded by TRBV5-4 joined to TRBJ2-7; 5 matching bases give a weak D call of TRBD1. The clonotype originates from an adult who received the MenACWY meningococcal vaccine as a control. The sequences come from peripheral blood, collected 28 days after the second dose of the MenACWY control vaccine. The sequenced DNA: TGTGCCAGCAGCTCCCGACAGAGTACCGAGCAGTACTTC. This encodes CASSSRQSTEQYF.